This T cell receptor (beta chain) emerged from a study of blood T cell repertoires in COVID-19. As for the study in general: Samples came from the United States, Italy and Spain, spanning acute and convalescent COVID-19. PBMCs, B-cell-depleted T cells, or T cells were the source of the cDNA or gDNA that made up the material.

Assay: immunoSEQ multiplex PCR; the TCRdb copy retains only in-frame clones and omits some. Of 200,000 or so clones listed, 70% to 90% were seen once; the top ten hold roughly a tenth. Sequencing was performed on PBMCs or T cells enriched from blood (not recorded which). The sequence derives from a man aged 25-45 years who had recovered from COVID-19.

The CDR3 region is CASSVQGGNQPQHF. CDR3 bases: TGTGCCAGCAGCGTACAGGGAGGCAATCAGCCCCAGCATTTT. This rearrangement joins TRBV7-9 to TRBJ1-5; the D gene is possibly TRBD1 (6 bases). Germline CDR1 and CDR2: SEHNR and FQNEAQ (reference sequence). CDR3 length equals 14 residues. V was trimmed by 5 bases and J by 2 bases, leaving 10 bases between them.